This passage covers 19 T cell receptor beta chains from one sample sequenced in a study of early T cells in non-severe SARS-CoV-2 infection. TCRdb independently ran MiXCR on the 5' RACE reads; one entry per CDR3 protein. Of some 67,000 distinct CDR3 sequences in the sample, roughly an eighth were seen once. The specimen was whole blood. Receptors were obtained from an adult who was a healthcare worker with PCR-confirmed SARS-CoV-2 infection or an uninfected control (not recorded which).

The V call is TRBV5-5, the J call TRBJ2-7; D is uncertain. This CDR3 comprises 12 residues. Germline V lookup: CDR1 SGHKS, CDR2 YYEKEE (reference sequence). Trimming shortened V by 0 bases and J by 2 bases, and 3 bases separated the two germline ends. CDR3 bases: TGTGCCAGCAGCTTGGTTACCTACGAGCAGTACTTC. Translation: CASSLVTYEQYF.

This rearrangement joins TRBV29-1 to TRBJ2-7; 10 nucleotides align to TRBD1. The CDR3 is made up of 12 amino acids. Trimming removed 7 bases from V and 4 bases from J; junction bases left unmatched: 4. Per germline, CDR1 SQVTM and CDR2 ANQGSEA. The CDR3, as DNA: TGCAGCGCGACGGGACAGGGGTACGAGCAGTACTTC. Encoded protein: CSATGQGYEQYF.

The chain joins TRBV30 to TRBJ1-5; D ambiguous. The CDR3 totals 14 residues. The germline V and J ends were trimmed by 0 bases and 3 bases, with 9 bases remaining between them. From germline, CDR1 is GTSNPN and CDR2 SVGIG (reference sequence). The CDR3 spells CAWSVKGYNQPQHF. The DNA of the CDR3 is TGTGCCTGGAGTGTAAAGGGCTACAATCAGCCCCAGCATTTT.

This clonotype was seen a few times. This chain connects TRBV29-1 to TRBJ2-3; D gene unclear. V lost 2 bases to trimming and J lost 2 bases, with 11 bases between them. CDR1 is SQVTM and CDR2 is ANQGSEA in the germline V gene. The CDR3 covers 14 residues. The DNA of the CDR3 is TGCAGCGTTGAACTACGGAGACTCACAGATACGCAGTATTTT. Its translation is CSVELRRLTDTQYF.

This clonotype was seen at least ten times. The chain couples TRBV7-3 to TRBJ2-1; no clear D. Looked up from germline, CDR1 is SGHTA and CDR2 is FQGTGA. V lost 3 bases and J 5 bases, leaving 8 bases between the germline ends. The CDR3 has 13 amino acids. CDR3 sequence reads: CASSFNLNNEQFF. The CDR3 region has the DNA TGTGCCAGCAGCTTTAACCTAAACAATGAGCAGTTCTTC.

The CDR3: CASSSWTGAGSAEAFF. CDR3 in DNA: TGCGCCAGCAGCTCCTGGACAGGGGCCGGTTCGGCTGAAGCTTTCTTT. The chain combines TRBV5-1 with TRBJ1-1, with TRBD1 matching 9 bases. Trimming at V came to 3 bases and at J to 6 bases, leaving 12 bases not matched to a gene. The V gene's germline CDR1 is SGHRS and CDR2 YFSETQ. The CDR3 runs to 16 residues.

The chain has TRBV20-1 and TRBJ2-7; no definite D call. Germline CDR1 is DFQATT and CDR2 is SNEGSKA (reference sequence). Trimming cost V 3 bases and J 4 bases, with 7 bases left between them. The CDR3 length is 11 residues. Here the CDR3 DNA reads TGCAGTGCTAGGGTCAATTACGAGCAGTACTTC. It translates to CSARVNYEQYF.

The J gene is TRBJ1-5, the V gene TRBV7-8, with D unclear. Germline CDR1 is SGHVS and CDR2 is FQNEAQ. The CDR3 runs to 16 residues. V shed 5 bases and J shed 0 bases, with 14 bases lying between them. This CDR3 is CASSQEGSYSNQPQHF. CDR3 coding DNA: TGTGCCAGCAGCCAGGAGGGCTCCTATAGCAATCAGCCCCAGCATTTT.

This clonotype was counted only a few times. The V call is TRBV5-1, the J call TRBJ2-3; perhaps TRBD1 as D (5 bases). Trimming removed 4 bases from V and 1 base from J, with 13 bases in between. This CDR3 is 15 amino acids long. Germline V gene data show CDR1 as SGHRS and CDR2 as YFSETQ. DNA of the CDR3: TGCGCCAGCAGCCCCCAGGGTGTGGGCACAGATACGCAGTATTTT. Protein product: CASSPQGVGTDTQYF.

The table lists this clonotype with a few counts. The CDR3 loop is CASSSLAGGGEQYF. The CDR3 coding sequence is TGTGCCAGCAGCTCACTAGCGGGAGGCGGCGAGCAGTACTTC. The chain is built from TRBV7-2 and TRBJ2-7; 12 positions match TRBD2. The CDR3 length is 14 residues. The V gene end was trimmed by 4 bases and the J gene end by 6 bases; junction bases not matched to a gene: 4. Germline assignment: CDR1 SGHTA and CDR2 FQGNSA. The full variable domain, with the rest looked up from reference TRBV7-2 and TRBJ2-7, is GAGVSQSPSNKVTEKGKDVELRCDPISGHTALYWYRQSLGQGLEFLIYFQGNSAPDKSGLPSDRFSAERTGGSVSTLTIQRTQQEDSAVYLCASSSLAGGGEQYFGPGTRLTVT.

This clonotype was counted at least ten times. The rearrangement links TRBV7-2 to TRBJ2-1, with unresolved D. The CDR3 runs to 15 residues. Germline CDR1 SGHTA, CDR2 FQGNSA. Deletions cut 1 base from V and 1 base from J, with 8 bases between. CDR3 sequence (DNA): TGTGCCAGCAGCTTAGTGGCGTCTTCCTACAATGAGCAGTTCTTC. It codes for CASSLVASSYNEQFF.

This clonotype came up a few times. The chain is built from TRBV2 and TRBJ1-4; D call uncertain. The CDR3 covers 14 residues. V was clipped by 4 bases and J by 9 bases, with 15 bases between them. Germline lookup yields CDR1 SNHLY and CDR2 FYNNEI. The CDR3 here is CASSASAIGKKLFF. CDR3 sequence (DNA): TGTGCCAGCAGTGCATCTGCGATCGGGAAAAAACTGTTTTTT. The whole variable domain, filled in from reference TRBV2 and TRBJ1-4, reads EPEVTQTPSHQVTQMGQEVILRCVPISNHLYFYWYRQILGQKVEFLVSFYNNEISEKSEIFDDQFSVERPDGSNFTLKIRSTKLEDSAMYFCASSASAIGKKLFFGSGTQLSVL.

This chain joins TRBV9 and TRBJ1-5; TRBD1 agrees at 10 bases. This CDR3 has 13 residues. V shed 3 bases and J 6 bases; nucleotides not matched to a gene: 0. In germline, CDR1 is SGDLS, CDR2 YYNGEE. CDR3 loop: CASSGTGGQPQHF. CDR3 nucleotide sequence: TGTGCCAGCAGCGGGACAGGGGGTCAGCCCCAGCATTTT.

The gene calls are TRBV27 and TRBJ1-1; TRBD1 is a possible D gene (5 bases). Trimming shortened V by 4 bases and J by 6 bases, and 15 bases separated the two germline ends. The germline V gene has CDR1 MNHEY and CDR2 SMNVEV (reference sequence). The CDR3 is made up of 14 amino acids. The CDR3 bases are TGTGCCAGCAGTTGGGCCCCTTGGGGCCCTGAAGCTTTCTTT. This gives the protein CASSWAPWGPEAFF.

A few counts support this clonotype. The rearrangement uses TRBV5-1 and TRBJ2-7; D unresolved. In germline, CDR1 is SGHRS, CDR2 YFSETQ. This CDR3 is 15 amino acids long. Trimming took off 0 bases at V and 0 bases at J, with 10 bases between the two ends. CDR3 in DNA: TGCGCCAGCAGCTTGGAAGGCAGGTACTCCTACGAGCAGTACTTC. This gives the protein CASSLEGRYSYEQYF.

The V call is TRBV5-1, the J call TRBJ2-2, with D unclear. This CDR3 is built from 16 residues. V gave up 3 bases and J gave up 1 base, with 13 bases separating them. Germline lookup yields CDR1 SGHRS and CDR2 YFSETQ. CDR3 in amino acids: CASSSNPSWNTGELFF. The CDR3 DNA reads TGCGCCAGCAGCTCCAACCCCAGTTGGAACACCGGGGAGCTGTTTTTT.

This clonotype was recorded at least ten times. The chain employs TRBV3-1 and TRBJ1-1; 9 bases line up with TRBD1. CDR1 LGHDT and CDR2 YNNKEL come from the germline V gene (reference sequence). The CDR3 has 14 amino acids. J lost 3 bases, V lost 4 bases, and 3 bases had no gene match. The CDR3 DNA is TGTGCCAGCAGCCTAGGGACAGGGTACACTGAAGCTTTCTTT. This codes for CASSLGTGYTEAFF.

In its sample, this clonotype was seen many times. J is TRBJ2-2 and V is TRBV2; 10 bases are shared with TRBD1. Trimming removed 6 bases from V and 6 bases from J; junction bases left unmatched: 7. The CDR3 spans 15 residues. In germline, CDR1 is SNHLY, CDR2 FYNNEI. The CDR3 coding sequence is TGTGCCAGCAGACCGGGACAGGGGCGGGCCGGGGAGCTGTTTTTT. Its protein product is CASRPGQGRAGELFF.

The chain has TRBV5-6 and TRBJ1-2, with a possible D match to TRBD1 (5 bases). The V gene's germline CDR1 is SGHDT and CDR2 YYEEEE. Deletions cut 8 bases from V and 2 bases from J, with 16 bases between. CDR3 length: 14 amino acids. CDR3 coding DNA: TGTGCCAGTAGACTCGGGACGGTCAACTATGGCTACACCTTC. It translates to CASRLGTVNYGYTF.